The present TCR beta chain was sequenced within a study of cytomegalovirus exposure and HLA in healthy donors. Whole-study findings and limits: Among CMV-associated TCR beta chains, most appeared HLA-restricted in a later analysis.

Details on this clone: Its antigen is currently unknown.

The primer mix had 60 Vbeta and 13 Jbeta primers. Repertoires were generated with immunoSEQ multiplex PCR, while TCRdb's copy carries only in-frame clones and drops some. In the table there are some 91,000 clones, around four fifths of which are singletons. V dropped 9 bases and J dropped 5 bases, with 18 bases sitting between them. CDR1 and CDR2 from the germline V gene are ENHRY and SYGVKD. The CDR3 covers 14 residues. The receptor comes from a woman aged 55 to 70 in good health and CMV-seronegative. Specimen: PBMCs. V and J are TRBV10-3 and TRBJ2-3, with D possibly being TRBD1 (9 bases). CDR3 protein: CAMRGDRAGDTQYF. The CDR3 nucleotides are TGTGCCATGCGGGGGGACAGGGCAGGAGATACGCAGTATTTT.